This T cell receptor beta chain was documented in a study of T cell repertoires in cytomegalovirus infection. About the research overall: Recently described HLA-C-restricted plus well-studied HLA-B-restricted CMV epitopes were used. Signatures in public TCR beta sequences pointed to both CMV infection and matching HLA type.

TCRdb ran MiXCR on the reads and lists one entry per CDR3 protein. The sample contains hundreds of thousands of distinct CDR3 sequences, roughly 42% of which appear only once. The CDR3 length is 13 residues. Germline CDR1 reads SGHTA; CDR2 reads FQGNSA. V lost 1 base to trimming and J lost 6 bases, with 10 bases between them. As concerns this clonotype: Its antigen is not known.

Study-level results: Clonotype analysis showed dominance of the ex vivo response by HLA-C-restricted CMV-specific TCR beta clonotypes. Frequencies of public TCR beta families were cumulated, and this identified carriers of CMV plus the relevant HLA.

Sequences were derived from cultured PBMCs, sampled from culture after CMV antigen stimulation. The clonotype originates from a human donor in good health (CMV status not recorded). Some clones in this sample may be carry-over from other donors' samples. The chain combines TRBV7-2 with TRBJ2-7; a weak D match, TRBD1 (5 bases). CDR3 amino acids: CASSLGQGLEQYF. In DNA form, the CDR3 reads TGTGCCAGCAGCTTAGGCCAGGGTCTCGAGCAGTACTTC.